The rows below give T cell receptor beta chains drawn from one sample of a study of blood T cell repertoires in COVID-19. The method was immunoSEQ multiplex PCR; TCRdb's version includes in-frame clones alone and lacks a portion of them. The table shows 180,000 or so clones, with approximately 85% occurring only once. The sample taken for sequencing was peripheral blood. These receptors all stem from a human donor with active or convalescent COVID-19. The donor label of this sample is uncertain. Each CDR3 is given with its conserved first and last residue. Each record gives: J gene, clone size, D gene, V gene, CDR3 protein, CDR3 DNA. D genes are given only for firm matches. Clone size is shown for a subset of rows, as once, few, many or a class of expanded clone.

TRBJ2-5	few	TRBD2	TRBV2	CASRTPAGAVETQYF	TGTGCCAGCAGGACCCCAGCGGGAGCGGTGGAGACCCAGTACTTC
TRBJ2-3	few	TRBD1	TRBV7-3	CASSPGQGTDTQYF	TGTGCCAGCAGCCCGGGACAGGGGACAGATACGCAGTATTTT
TRBJ1-6	NA	NA	TRBV6-5	CANAPILPPSPLHF	TGTGCCAACGCACCCATCCTACCTCCTTCACCCCTCCACTTT
TRBJ2-5	NA	TRBD2	TRBV4-1	CASSQDVEREIEETQYF	TGCGCCAGCAGCCAAGATGTCGAGCGGGAGATAGAGGAGACCCAGTACTTC
TRBJ2-1	NA	NA	TRBV24-1	CATRNGGYNEQFF	TGTGCCACCAGGAATGGAGGCTACAATGAGCAGTTCTTC
TRBJ2-5	NA	NA	TRBV19	CASSTLTVQETQYF	TGTGCCAGTAGTACTTTGACAGTACAAGAGACCCAGTACTTC
TRBJ2-5	NA	NA	TRBV3-1/TRBV3-2	CASSQVRLAVTQYF	TGTGCCAGCAGCCAAGTGCGGCTAGCTGTGACCCAGTACTTC
TRBJ2-1	NA	NA	TRBV21-1	CASSKGEARDGEQFF	TGTGCCAGCAGCAAAGGAGAGGCGAGGGATGGTGAGCAGTTCTTC
TRBJ1-3	NA	NA	TRBV25-1	CASSESLNTIYF	TGTGCCAGCAGTGAATCTTTAAACACCATATATTTT
TRBJ1-5	NA	NA	TRBV19	CASRSEIGQPQHF	TGTGCCAGCCGCAGCGAGATTGGGCAGCCCCAGCATTTT
TRBJ2-7	few	NA	TRBV4-2	CASSEGPSYEQYF	TGTGCCAGCAGCGAAGGGCCCTCCTACGAGCAGTACTTC
TRBJ1-2	NA	NA	TRBV4-3	CASSQDWGGRRGYTF	TGCGCCAGCAGCCAAGATTGGGGAGGCCGCCGGGGCTACACCTTC
TRBJ2-3	NA	TRBD2	TRBV7-9	CASGRTSGTDTQYF	TGTGCCAGCGGAAGGACTAGCGGCACAGATACGCAGTATTTT
TRBJ2-3	NA	TRBD1	TRBV6-1	CASSDGTGRTDTQYF	TGTGCCAGCAGTGACGGGACAGGACGCACAGATACGCAGTATTTT
TRBJ1-1	NA	NA	TRBV5-1	CASSLELQSAGSRGTEAFF	TGCGCCAGCAGCTTGGAGTTACAAAGTGCGGGTTCACGTGGCACTGAAGCTTTCTTT
TRBJ2-6	NA	NA	TRBV27	CASSFDGIAGANVLTF	TGTGCCAGCAGTTTCGACGGCATAGCAGGGGCCAACGTCCTGACTTTC
TRBJ1-5	NA	TRBD1	TRBV4-2	CASSHGQGANLEPQHF	TGTGCCAGCAGCCATGGACAGGGGGCGAATTTGGAGCCCCAGCATTTT
TRBJ1-2	NA	NA	TRBV4-3	CASSQDLTGRLWYGYTF	TGCGCCAGCAGCCAAGATCTAACAGGCAGGCTTTGGTATGGCTACACCTTC
TRBJ1-2	NA	TRBD1	TRBV6-5	CASRVTGTGPYGYTF	TGTGCCAGCAGGGTAACCGGGACAGGGCCCTATGGCTACACCTTC
TRBJ1-3	NA	NA	TRBV7-3	CASSPNGNTIYF	TGTGCCAGCAGCCCTAACGGAAACACCATATATTTT
TRBJ1-1	NA	NA	TRBV5-4	CASSLGGFGGGTEAFF	TGTGCCAGCAGCTTGGGCGGGTTCGGAGGTGGCACTGAAGCTTTCTTT
TRBJ2-3	NA	NA	TRBV29-1	CSVEDPRADTQYF	TGCAGCGTTGAAGATCCCCGCGCAGATACGCAGTATTTT
TRBJ1-4	NA	TRBD1	TRBV5-3	CARSRTGKSEKLFF	TGTGCCAGAAGCCGGACAGGAAAAAGTGAAAAACTGTTTTTT
TRBJ2-1	many	TRBD2	TRBV9	CASSTEPYTSGKNNEQFF	TGTGCCAGCAGCACAGAACCCTATACTAGCGGTAAAAACAATGAGCAGTTCTTC
TRBJ2-3	NA	TRBD1	TRBV9	CASSTRTGEGTDTQYF	TGTGCCAGCAGCACACGGACAGGGGAGGGGACAGATACGCAGTATTTT
TRBJ1-4	few	NA	TRBV4-2	CASTPAGSGEEKLFF	TGTGCCAGCACCCCGGCGGGGTCTGGAGAGGAAAAACTGTTTTTT
TRBJ1-2	once	TRBD1	TRBV7-2	CASSLGSTGFYGYTF	TGTGCCAGCAGCTTAGGGTCGACAGGGTTCTATGGCTACACCTTC
TRBJ1-1	NA	NA	TRBV2	CASSQVEGTEAFF	TGTGCCAGCAGCCAGGTGGAGGGCACTGAAGCTTTCTTT
TRBJ1-2	NA	NA	TRBV15	CATSRDRVQGGGYTF	TGTGCCACCAGCAGAGATCGGGTACAGGGTGGAGGCTACACCTTC
TRBJ2-3	NA	TRBD2	TRBV18	CASSLRLAGRSSTDTQYF	TGTGCCAGCTCACTACGACTAGCGGGCCGGTCTAGCACAGATACGCAGTATTTT
TRBJ1-1	few	NA	TRBV3-1/TRBV3-2	CASSQDDWGGRSEAFF	TGTGCCAGCAGCCAAGATGATTGGGGAGGAAGATCTGAAGCTTTCTTT
TRBJ2-5	NA	TRBD1	TRBV28	CASNGQGLGETQYF	TGTGCCAGCAACGGACAGGGTCTGGGAGAGACCCAGTACTTC
TRBJ2-7	NA	NA	TRBV11-3	CASSLDGRGSYEQYF	TGTGCCAGCAGCTTAGACGGCAGGGGCTCCTACGAGCAGTACTTC
TRBJ1-2	once	NA	TRBV29-1	CSVELMDSLDGYTF	TGCAGCGTTGAACTGATGGACTCCTTGGATGGCTACACCTTC
TRBJ1-5	NA	NA	TRBV3-1/TRBV3-2	CASSQSQGQQPQHF	TGTGCCAGCAGCCAATCTCAAGGACAGCAGCCCCAGCATTTT
TRBJ1-2	NA	TRBD1	TRBV30	CAWSLGQGGSYGYTF	TGTGCCTGGAGTCTCGGACAGGGAGGGTCCTATGGCTACACCTTC
TRBJ1-6	NA	NA	TRBV21-1	CASSKEGQGASSSYNSPLHF	TGTGCCAGCAGCAAAGAAGGACAGGGGGCGTCTAGCTCCTATAATTCACCCCTCCACTTT
TRBJ2-7	NA	TRBD2	TRBV5-1	CASSGTAGAHGEQYF	TGCGCCAGCAGCGGAACAGCGGGAGCCCACGGGGAGCAGTACTTC
TRBJ1-2	once	NA	TRBV7-3	CASSLIPGFGVNGYTF	TGTGCCAGCAGCTTAATCCCGGGATTCGGAGTTAATGGCTACACCTTC
TRBJ2-5	NA	NA	TRBV20-1	CSHYYLETQYF	TGCAGTCACTACTACCTGGAGACCCAGTACTTC
TRBJ2-7	NA	NA	TRBV10-3	CAISEQDRGEQYF	TGTGCCATCAGTGAGCAGGACAGAGGCGAGCAGTACTTC
TRBJ1-5	NA	NA	TRBV4-1	CASSPQGLSNQPQHF	TGCGCCAGCAGCCCCCAGGGGCTAAGCAATCAGCCCCAGCATTTT
TRBJ2-7	NA	NA	TRBV7-2	CASSSWNIAASYEQYF	TGTGCCAGCAGCTCCTGGAATATCGCGGCCTCCTACGAGCAGTACTTC
TRBJ2-7	NA	TRBD1	TRBV9	CASSASGTGSFEQYF	TGTGCCAGCAGCGCCTCCGGGACAGGATCTTTCGAGCAGTACTTC